Reported below is one T cell receptor beta chain. The CDR3 is 16 residues long. J lost 9 bases, V lost 4 bases, and 13 bases had no gene match. Germline CDR1 reads MNHEY; CDR2 reads SMNVEV (reference sequence). The record originates from a study of control samples from healthy donors and cancer patients. Measured with immunoSEQ multiplex PCR; TCRdb has only the in-frame clones, and not every one. The sample has about 92,000 clones, almost 85% seen once. This receptor was obtained from a woman aged 55-70 years in good health. The gene calls are TRBV27 and TRBJ1-4, with 8 bases aligning to TRBD1. The sequenced sample consisted of blood. The CDR3 DNA sequence: TGTGCCAGCAGTTCCGCTAGACAGGGGATGTCTAAAAAACTGTTTTTT. As protein: CASSSARQGMSKKLFF.